Reported below is one TCR beta chain. The target antigen is unknown. This record belongs to a study of T cell responses to AZD1222 COVID-19 vaccine. Whole-study context: Researchers grouped second doses given at about 4 or about 12 weeks into one pool. General observations from the study: Clonal diversity may have been underestimated in mostly white British donors. Increases in Spike-specific TCR breadth and depth were seen after two AZD1222 doses. Only a handful of AZD1222 recipients tested seropositive at baseline.

Clones were read by immunoSEQ multiplex PCR, and TCRdb kept only the in-frame ones, dropping some. The sample has under 200,000 clones, 75% to 95% seen once. The germline V gene encodes CDR1 MNHEY and CDR2 SMNVEV (reference sequence). With 2 bases removed from V and 6 bases from J, the gap between germline ends came to 14 bases. This CDR3 has 14 amino acids. The J gene is TRBJ2-7, the V gene TRBV27, with D maybe TRBD2 (5 bases). The TCR sequence derives from an adult in good health. The source was peripheral blood, collected on day 0 of AZD1222 vaccination. The CDR3 sequence: CASSLGRGFFEQYF. The DNA of the CDR3 is TGTGCCAGCAGTTTAGGGAGAGGATTCTTCGAGCAGTACTTC.